This TCR beta chain was identified in a study of blood T cells in healthy people across ages. A sample-barcoded 5' primer and a J-beta primer mix were used in a second PCR of roughly 6 to 11 cycles. TCRdb recomputed calls from the 5' RACE reads with MiXCR, one row per CDR3 protein. The table shows around 1,700,000 distinct CDR3 sequences, with under 30% occurring only once. For every donor, a draw yielded approximately 9.9 milliliters of peripheral blood. Findings of the study overall: The long-lived group displayed more naive CD4+ cells, plus higher diversity, than the aged donors did. TCR beta diversity per million T cells fell roughly linearly with age.

This clonotype was counted ten times or more. Its antigen is unidentified. The germline V and J ends were trimmed by 6 bases and 5 bases, with 13 bases remaining between them. Germline V gene data show CDR1 as SQVTM and CDR2 as ANQGSEA. This CDR3 is built from 12 residues. The sequenced sample consisted of blood. This chain uses TRBV29-1 with TRBJ1-2, with no clear D. This sequence was found in a woman aged 30 to 39 in good health. The CDR3 nucleotides are TGCAGCGTCTGGGGAGGAGTTTATGGCTACACCTTC. Its translation: CSVWGGVYGYTF. The full variable domain, completed using reference TRBV29-1 and TRBJ1-2, is SAVISQKPSRDICQRGTSLTIQCQVDSQVTMMFWYRQQPGQSLTLIATANQGSEATYESGFVIDKFPISRPNLTFSTLTVSNMSPEDSSIYLCSVWGGVYGYTFGSGTRLTVV.